This T cell receptor beta chain derives from a study of cytomegalovirus exposure and HLA in healthy donors. Broader study findings: Of the V segments, some could not be distinguished, including TRBV6-2 and TRBV6-3, and were excluded.

Germline CDR1 is SGHTA and CDR2 is FQGNSA. The CDR3 extends over 11 amino acids. Trimming cost V 5 bases and J 2 bases, with 3 bases left between them. Use of 60 Vbeta and 13 Jbeta primers characterized the PCR. Data came from immunoSEQ multiplex PCR; TCRdb stores just in-frame clones and leaves some out. The sample contains 100,000 to 150,000 clones, 65% to 80% of which appear only once. Of note for this clone: Its specificity is not known.

This TCR derives from a woman aged 40 to 55 in good health and CMV-seropositive. The chain links TRBV7-2 to TRBJ1-2; D remains ambiguous. The specimen was PBMCs. The DNA for the CDR3 is TGTGCCAGCAGCCTCAACTATGGCTACACCTTC. It is translated as CASSLNYGYTF.